One sample yielded the 6 T cell receptor beta chains listed below, sequenced in a study of T-cell memory formation after mild COVID-19. TCRdb processed the 5' RACE reads anew with MiXCR; each CDR3 protein has one entry. The table has approximately 150,000 distinct CDR3 sequences, roughly 13% seen once. Specimen: PBMCs or a T cell subset sorted from them (not recorded which). These receptor sequences come from a young man who had mild COVID-19 (a few samples of this study predate the infection). Cell type and time point are not known.

This clonotype was found many times. The rearrangement joins TRBV29-1 to TRBJ2-3; D uncertain. Germline V gene data show CDR1 as SQVTM and CDR2 as ANQGSEA. The germline V and J ends were trimmed by 5 bases and 10 bases, with 16 bases remaining between them. The CDR3 spans 12 residues. In DNA, the CDR3 is TGCAGCGTTCGTGAACAAAGGCTTGCGCAGTATTTT. It yields the protein CSVREQRLAQYF.

The V call is TRBV6-2 or TRBV6-3, the J call TRBJ1-5, with TRBD1 identical over 10 bases. CDR3 size: 13 residues. Germline trimming cut 6 bases from V and 8 bases from J; bases unmatched to any gene: 4. Germline V gene data show CDR1 as MNHEY and CDR2 as SVGEGT. The CDR3 DNA follows: TGTGCCAGCAGCCCGGACAGGGGGGAGCCCCAGCATTTT. Protein: CASSPDRGEPQHF.

This clonotype was detected only a few times. The chain uses TRBV7-2 and TRBJ1-2; 7 positions agree with TRBD1. The CDR3 is 12 amino acids. The ends lost 3 bases at V and 11 bases at J; junction bases unmatched: 6. Germline CDR1 and CDR2: SGHTA and FQGNSA. This CDR3 is CASSFGQGGYTF. The DNA for the CDR3 is TGTGCCAGCAGCTTCGGCCAGGGGGGATACACCTTC. Based on the CDR3 plus reference TRBV7-2 and TRBJ1-2, the full variable domain is GAGVSQSPSNKVTEKGKDVELRCDPISGHTALYWYRQSLGQGLEFLIYFQGNSAPDKSGLPSDRFSAERTGGSVSTLTIQRTQQEDSAVYLCASSFGQGGYTFGSGTRLTVV.

A few counts support this clonotype. The chain has TRBV7-9 and TRBJ1-1; D is ambiguous. This CDR3 has 10 residues. V was pared by 5 bases and J by 7 bases, with 5 bases between. Germline V gives CDR1 SEHNR, CDR2 FQNEAQ (reference sequence). The CDR3 DNA reads as TGTGCCAGCAGCGGTAATGAAGCTTTCTTT. It encodes CASSGNEAFF.

This clonotype has more than one count but fewer than ten. This sequence joins TRBV27 and TRBJ2-3; TRBD2 matches 7 bases. With V trimmed by 5 bases and J by 3 bases, 20 bases remained unmatched. This CDR3 has 19 residues. CDR1 and CDR2 (germline): MNHEY, SMNVEV (reference sequence). CDR3 sequence reads: CASSALRGEGYSVTDTQYF. In DNA, the CDR3 is TGTGCCAGCAGTGCTTTAAGAGGGGAGGGATACTCCGTTACAGATACGCAGTATTTT.

This clonotype has just a few counts. The chain carries TRBV4-3 and TRBJ2-2; 8 bases are shared with TRBD1. This CDR3 spans 14 amino acids. With V trimmed by 3 bases and J by 7 bases, 4 bases remained unmatched. Germline V gene sequence: CDR1 LGHNA, CDR2 YSLEER. CDR3 in amino acids: CASSQDRASGELFF. Here the CDR3 DNA reads TGCGCCAGCAGCCAGGACAGGGCCAGCGGGGAGCTGTTTTTT.